The rows below give T cell receptor beta chains drawn from one sample of a study of cytomegalovirus exposure and HLA in healthy donors. The method was immunoSEQ multiplex PCR; TCRdb's version includes in-frame clones alone and lacks a portion of them. The sample lists some 100,000 clones; around 80% were seen once. Sequenced input: PBMCs. These receptors were obtained from a woman between 18 and 30 years old in good health and CMV-seronegative. The CDR3 runs from the conserved cysteine through the conserved F or W. The order of the fields is V gene, D gene, J gene, CDR3 protein, CDR3 DNA. A D gene is named only where the DNA matches it firmly.

>TRBV7-9|TRBD1|TRBJ2-7
CASSLTGPSYEQYF
TGTGCCAGCAGCTTGACAGGGCCCTCCTACGAGCAGTACTTC
>TRBV19|NA|TRBJ2-7
CASSMDIGTPHYEQYF
TGTGCCAGTAGTATGGATATCGGGACACCGCACTACGAGCAGTACTTC
>TRBV28|TRBD1|TRBJ1-5
CASSPGTENQPQHF
TGTGCCAGCAGTCCGGGGACAGAGAATCAGCCCCAGCATTTT
>TRBV18|NA|TRBJ2-2
CASSPRQGPNTGELFF
TGTGCCAGCTCACCCCGTCAGGGGCCGAACACCGGGGAGCTGTTTTTT
>TRBV6-1|TRBD2|TRBJ2-3
CASRETSVDTQYF
TGTGCCAGCAGAGAAACTAGCGTAGATACGCAGTATTTT
>TRBV28|TRBD1|TRBJ2-5
CASRLGGQGRKTQYF
TGTGCCAGCAGATTAGGGGGACAGGGAAGAAAGACCCAGTACTTC
>TRBV29-1|TRBD1|TRBJ1-4
CSARDRVNGQGEKLFF
TGCAGCGCCCGGGACAGGGTGAATGGGCAGGGTGAAAAACTGTTTTTT
>TRBV14|TRBD2|TRBJ2-1
CASSQVSGRAAKQFF
TGTGCCAGCAGCCAAGTGAGCGGGAGGGCCGCAAAGCAGTTCTTC
>TRBV7-9|TRBD1|TRBJ2-2
CASSFPTTGRPNTGELFF
TGTGCCAGCAGCTTCCCCACGACAGGGCGCCCGAACACCGGGGAGCTGTTTTTT
>TRBV6-6|NA|TRBJ2-7
CASSYKGASSYEQYF
TGTGCCAGCAGTTACAAAGGGGCGTCGAGCTACGAGCAGTACTTC
>TRBV9|TRBD1|TRBJ2-7
CASSGTGVEQYF
TGTGCCAGCAGCGGGACAGGGGTCGAGCAGTACTTC